This T cell receptor (beta chain) comes out of a study of T cells in tumors after PD-1 blockade. The V and J ends lost 3 bases and 7 bases respectively, with 4 bases between them. The CDR3 covers 12 residues. Germline CDR1 and CDR2: SGHTA and FQGNSA. The protocol was immunoSEQ multiplex PCR, while the TCRdb copy is restricted to in-frame clones and leaves out a portion. The table has 30,000 to 35,000 clones, approximately 73% seen once. The chain combines TRBV7-2 with TRBJ1-6; D unresolved. This specimen consisted of PBMCs, obtained after anti-PD-1 treatment. This clonotype originated in a human donor with basal cell carcinoma. The CDR3 DNA sequence: TGTGCCAGCAGCTTGGCGAATTCACCCCTCCACTTT. Residues: CASSLANSPLHF.